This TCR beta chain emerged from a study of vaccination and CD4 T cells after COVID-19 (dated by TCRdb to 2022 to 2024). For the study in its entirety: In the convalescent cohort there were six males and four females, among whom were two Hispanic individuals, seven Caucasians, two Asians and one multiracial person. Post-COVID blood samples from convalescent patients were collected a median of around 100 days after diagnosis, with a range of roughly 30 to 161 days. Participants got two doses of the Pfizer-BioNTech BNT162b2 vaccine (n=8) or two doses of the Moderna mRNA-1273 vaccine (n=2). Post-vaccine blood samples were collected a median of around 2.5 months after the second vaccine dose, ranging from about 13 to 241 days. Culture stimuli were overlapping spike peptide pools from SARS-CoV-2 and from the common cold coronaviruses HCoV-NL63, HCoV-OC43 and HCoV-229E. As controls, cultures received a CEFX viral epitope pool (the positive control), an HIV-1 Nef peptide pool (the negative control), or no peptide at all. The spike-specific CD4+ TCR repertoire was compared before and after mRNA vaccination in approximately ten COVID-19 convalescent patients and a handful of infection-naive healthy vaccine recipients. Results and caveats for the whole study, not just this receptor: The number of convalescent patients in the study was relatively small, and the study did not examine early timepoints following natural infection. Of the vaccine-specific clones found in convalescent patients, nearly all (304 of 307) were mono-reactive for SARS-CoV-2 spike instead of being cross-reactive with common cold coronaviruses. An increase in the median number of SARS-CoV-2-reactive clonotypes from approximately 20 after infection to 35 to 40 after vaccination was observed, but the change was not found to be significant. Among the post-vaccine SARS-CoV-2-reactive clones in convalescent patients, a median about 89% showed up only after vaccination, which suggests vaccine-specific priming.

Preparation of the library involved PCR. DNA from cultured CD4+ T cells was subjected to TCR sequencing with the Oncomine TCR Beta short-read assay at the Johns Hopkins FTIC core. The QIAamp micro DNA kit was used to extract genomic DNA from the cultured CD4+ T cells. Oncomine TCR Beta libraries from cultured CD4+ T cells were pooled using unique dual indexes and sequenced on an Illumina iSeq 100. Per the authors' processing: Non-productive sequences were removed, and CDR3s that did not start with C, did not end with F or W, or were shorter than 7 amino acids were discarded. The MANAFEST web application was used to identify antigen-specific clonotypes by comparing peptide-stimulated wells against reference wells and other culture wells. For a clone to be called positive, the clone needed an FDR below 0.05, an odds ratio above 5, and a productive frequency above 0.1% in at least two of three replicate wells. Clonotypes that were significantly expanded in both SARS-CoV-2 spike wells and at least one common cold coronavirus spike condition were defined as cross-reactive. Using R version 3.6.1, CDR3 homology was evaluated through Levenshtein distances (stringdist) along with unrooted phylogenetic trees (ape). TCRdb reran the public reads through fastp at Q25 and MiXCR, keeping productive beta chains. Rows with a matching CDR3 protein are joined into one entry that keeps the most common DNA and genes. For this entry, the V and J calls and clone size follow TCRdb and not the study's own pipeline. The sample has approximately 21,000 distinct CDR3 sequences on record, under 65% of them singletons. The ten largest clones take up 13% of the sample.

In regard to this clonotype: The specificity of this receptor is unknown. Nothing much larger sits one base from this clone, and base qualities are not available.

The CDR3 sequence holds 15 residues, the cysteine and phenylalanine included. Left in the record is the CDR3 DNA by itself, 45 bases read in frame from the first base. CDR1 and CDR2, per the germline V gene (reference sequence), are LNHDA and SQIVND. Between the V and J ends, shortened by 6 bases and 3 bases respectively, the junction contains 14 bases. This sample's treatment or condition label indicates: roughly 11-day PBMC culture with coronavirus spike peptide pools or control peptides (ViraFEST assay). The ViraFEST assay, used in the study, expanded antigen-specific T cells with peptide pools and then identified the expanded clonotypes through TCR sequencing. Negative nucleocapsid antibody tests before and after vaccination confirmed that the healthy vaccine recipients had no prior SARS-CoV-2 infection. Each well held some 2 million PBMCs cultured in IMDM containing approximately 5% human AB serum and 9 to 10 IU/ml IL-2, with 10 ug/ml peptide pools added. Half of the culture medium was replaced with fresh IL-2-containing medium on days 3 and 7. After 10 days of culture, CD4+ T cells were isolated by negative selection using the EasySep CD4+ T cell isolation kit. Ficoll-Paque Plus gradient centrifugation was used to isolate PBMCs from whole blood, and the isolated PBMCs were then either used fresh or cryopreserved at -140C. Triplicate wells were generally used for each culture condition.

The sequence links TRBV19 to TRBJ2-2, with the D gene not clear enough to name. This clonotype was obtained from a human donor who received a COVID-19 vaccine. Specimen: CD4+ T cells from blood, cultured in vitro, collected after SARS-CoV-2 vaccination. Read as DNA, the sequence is TGTGCCAGTAGCCTCCCCGCGAGCCACACCGGGGAGCTGTTTTTT. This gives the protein CASSLPASHTGELFF.